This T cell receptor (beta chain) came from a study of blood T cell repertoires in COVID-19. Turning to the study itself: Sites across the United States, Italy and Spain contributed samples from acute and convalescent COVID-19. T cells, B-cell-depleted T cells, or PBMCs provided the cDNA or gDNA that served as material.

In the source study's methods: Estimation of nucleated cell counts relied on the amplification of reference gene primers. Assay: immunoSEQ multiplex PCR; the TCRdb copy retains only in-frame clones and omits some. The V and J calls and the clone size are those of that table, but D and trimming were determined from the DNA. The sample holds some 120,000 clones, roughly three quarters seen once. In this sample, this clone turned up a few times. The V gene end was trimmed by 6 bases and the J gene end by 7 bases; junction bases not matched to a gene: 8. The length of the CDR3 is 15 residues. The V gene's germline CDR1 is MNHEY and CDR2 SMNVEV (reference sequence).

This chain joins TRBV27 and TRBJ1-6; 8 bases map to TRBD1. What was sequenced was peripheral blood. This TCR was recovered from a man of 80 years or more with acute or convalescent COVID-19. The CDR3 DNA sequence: TGTGCCAGCAGGGCAGGGGGCGCGGGGAATTCACCCCTCCACTTT. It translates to CASRAGGAGNSPLHF.